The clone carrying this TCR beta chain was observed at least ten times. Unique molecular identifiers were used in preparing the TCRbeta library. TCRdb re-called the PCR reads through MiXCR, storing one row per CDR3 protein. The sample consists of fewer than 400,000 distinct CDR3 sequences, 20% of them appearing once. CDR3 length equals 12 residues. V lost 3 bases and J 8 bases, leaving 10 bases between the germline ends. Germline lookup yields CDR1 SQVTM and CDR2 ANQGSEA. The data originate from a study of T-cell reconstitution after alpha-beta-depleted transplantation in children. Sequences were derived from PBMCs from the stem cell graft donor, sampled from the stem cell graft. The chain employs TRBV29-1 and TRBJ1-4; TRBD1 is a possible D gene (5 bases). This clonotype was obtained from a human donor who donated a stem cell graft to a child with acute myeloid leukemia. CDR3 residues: CSVDGGEEKLFF. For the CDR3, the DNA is TGCAGCGTTGACGGGGGGGAAGAAAAACTGTTTTTT.